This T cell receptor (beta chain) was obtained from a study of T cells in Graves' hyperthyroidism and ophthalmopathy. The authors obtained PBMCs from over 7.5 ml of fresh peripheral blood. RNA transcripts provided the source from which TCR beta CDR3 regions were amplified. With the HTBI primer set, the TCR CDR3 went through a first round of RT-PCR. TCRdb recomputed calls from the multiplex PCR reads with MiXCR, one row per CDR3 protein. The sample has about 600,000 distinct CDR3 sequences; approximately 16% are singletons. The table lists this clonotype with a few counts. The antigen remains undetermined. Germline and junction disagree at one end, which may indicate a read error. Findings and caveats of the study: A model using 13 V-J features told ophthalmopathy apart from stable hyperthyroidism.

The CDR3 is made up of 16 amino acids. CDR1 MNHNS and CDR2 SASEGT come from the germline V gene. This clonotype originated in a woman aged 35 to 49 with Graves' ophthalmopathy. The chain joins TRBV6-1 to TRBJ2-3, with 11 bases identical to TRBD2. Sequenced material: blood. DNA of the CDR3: TGCGCCAGCAGTGACGCCGGGACTAGCGGTACAGATACGCAGTATTTT. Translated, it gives CASSDAGTSGTDTQYF.